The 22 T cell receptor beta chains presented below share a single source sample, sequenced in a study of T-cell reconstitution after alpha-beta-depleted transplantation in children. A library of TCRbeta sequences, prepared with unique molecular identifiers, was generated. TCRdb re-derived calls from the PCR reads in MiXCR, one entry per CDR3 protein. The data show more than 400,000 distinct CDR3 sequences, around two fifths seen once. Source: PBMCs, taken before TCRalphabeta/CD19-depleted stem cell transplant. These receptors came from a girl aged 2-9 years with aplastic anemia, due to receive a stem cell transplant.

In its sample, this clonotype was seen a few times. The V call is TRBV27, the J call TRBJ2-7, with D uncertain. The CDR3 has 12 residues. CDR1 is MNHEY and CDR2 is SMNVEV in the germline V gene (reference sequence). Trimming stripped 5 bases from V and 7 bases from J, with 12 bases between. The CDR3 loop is CASSLPKGEQYF. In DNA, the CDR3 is TGTGCCAGCAGTCTCCCCAAGGGAGAGCAGTACTTC.

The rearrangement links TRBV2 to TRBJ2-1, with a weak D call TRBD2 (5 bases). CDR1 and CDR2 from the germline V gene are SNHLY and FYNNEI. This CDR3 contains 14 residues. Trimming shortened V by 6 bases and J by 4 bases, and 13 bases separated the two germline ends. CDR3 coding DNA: TGTGCCAGCAGGACGGAGAGGGTGTACAATGAGCAGTTCTTC. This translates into CASRTERVYNEQFF.

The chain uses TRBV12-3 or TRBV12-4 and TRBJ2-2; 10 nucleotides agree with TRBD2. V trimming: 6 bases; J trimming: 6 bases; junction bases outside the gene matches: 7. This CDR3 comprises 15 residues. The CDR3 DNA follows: TGTGCCAGCAGACTTAGCGGGAGGATAGCCGGGGAGCTGTTTTTT. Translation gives CASRLSGRIAGELFF.

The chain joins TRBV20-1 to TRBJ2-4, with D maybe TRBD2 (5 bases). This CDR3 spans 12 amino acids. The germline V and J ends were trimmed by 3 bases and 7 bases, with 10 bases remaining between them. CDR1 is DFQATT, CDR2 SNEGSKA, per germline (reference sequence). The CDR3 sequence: CSASWGDNIQYF. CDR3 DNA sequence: TGCAGTGCTAGTTGGGGAGACAACATTCAGTACTTC.

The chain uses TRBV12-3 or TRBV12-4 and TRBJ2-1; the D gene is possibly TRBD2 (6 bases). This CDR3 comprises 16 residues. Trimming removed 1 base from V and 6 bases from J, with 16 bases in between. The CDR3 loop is CASSLVAGRRINEQFF. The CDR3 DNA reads TGTGCCAGCAGTTTAGTGGCGGGGAGGCGTATCAATGAGCAGTTCTTC.

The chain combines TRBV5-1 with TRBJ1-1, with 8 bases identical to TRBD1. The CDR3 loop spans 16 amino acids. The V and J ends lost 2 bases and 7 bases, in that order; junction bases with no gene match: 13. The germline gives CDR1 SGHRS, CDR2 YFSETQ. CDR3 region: CASSFDLNRGIREAFF. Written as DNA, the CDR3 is TGCGCCAGCAGCTTCGATCTTAACAGGGGGATTCGTGAAGCTTTCTTT.

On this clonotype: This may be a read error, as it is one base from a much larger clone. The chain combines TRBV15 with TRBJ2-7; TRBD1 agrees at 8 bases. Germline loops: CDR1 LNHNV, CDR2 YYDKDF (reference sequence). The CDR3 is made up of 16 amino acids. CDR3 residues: CATNRVYGTGPSEQYF. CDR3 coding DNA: TGTGCCACCAACAGAGTCTACGGGACAGGTCCATCCGAGCAGTACTTC.

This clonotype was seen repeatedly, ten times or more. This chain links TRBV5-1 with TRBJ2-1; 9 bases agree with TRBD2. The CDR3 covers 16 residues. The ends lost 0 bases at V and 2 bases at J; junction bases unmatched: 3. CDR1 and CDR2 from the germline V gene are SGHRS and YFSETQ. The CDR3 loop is CASSLGLAETYNEQFF. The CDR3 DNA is TGCGCCAGCAGCTTGGGACTAGCGGAAACCTACAATGAGCAGTTCTTC. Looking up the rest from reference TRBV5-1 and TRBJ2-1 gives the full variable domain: KAGVTQTPRYLIKTRGQQVTLSCSPISGHRSVSWYQQTPGQGLQFLFEYFSETQRNKGNFPGRFSGRQFSNSRSEMNVSTLELGDSALYLCASSLGLAETYNEQFFGPGTRLTVL.

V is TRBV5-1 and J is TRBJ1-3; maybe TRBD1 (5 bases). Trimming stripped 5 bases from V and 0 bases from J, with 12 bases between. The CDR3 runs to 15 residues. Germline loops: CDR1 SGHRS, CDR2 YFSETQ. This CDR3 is CASSPGTVSGNTIYF. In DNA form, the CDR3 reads TGCGCCAGCAGTCCCGGGACTGTCTCTGGAAACACCATATATTTT.

The CDR3 DNA reads TGTGCCAGCAGCCTCAACGGGGAGCTGTTTTTT. Residues: CASSLNGELFF. The V gene is TRBV6-5, the J gene TRBJ2-2; D is ambiguous. The CDR3 is 11 amino acids. Germline CDR1 and CDR2: MNHEY and SVGAGI. The V end lost 6 bases, the J end lost 7 bases, and 6 bases lay between the germline ends.

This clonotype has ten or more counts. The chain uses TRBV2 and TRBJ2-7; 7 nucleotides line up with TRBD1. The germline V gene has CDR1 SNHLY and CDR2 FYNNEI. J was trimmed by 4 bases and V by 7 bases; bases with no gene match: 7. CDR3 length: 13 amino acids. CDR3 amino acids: CASKTGSRYEQYF. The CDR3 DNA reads TGTGCCAGCAAGACAGGGTCCCGGTACGAGCAGTACTTC.

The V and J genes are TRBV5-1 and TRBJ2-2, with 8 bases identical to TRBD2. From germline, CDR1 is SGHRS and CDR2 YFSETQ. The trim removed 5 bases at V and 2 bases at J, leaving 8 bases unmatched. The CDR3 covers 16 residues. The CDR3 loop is CASSPGLDDNTGELFF. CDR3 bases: TGCGCCAGCAGTCCGGGACTAGATGATAACACCGGGGAGCTGTTTTTT.

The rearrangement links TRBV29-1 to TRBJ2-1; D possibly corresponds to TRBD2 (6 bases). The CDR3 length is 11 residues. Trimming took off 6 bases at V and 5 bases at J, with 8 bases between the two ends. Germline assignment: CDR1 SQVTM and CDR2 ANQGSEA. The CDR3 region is CSVIADNEQFF. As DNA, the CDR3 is TGCAGCGTAATAGCGGACAATGAGCAGTTCTTC.

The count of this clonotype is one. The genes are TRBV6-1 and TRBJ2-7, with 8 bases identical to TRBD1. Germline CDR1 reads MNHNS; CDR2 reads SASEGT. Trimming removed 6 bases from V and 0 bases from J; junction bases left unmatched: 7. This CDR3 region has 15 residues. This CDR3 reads CASRPQGGSSYEQYF. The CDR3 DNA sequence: TGTGCCAGCAGACCACAGGGGGGAAGCTCCTACGAGCAGTACTTC.

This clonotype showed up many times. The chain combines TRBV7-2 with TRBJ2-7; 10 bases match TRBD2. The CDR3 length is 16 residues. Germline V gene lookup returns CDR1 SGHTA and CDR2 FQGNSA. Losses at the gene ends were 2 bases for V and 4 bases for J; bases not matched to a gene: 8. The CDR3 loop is CASSLNWASGSYEQYF. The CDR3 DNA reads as TGTGCCAGCAGCTTAAATTGGGCTAGCGGGAGTTACGAGCAGTACTTC.

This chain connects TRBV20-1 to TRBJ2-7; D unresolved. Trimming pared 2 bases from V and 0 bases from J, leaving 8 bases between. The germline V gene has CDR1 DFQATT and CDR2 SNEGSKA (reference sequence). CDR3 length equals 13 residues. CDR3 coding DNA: TGCAGTGCTAGAAGTTACAGCTCCTACGAGCAGTACTTC. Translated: CSARSYSSYEQYF.

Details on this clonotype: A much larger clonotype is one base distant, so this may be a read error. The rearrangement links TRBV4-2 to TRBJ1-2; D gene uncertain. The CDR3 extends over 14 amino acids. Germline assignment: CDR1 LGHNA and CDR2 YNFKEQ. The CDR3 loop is CASSQDIPNYGDTF. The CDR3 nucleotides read TGTGCCAGCAGCCAAGACATTCCTAACTATGGCGACACCTTC.

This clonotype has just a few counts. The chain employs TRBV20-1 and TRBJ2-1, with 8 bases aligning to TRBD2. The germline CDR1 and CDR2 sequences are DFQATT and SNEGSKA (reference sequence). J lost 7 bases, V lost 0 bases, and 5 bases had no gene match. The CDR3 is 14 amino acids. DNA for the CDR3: TGCAGTGCTAGAGATGTAGCGGGATTAAATGAGCAGTTCTTC. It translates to CSARDVAGLNEQFF.

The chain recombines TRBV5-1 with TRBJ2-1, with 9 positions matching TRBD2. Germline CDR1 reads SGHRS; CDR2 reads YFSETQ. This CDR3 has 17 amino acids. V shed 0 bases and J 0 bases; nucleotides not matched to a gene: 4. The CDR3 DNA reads TGCGCCAGCAGCTTGGGGGCGGGAGGGCCCTCCTACAATGAGCAGTTCTTC. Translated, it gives CASSLGAGGPSYNEQFF.

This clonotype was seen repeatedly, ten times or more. The CDR3, as DNA: TGTGCCAGCAGCCACAACGGGGGGAACACTGAAGCTTTCTTT. Residues: CASSHNGGNTEAFF. This chain joins TRBV4-2 and TRBJ1-1; D might be TRBD1 (5 bases). CDR1 is LGHNA and CDR2 is YNFKEQ in the germline V gene. V lost 3 bases to trimming and J lost 1 base, with 9 bases between them. This CDR3 comprises 14 residues.

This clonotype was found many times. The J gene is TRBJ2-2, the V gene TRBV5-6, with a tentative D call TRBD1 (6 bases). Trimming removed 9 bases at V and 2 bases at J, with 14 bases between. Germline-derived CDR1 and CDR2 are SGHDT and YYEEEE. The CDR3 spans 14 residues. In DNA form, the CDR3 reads TGTGCCACCGAGGACAGTTTAAACACCGGGGAGCTGTTTTTT. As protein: CATEDSLNTGELFF.

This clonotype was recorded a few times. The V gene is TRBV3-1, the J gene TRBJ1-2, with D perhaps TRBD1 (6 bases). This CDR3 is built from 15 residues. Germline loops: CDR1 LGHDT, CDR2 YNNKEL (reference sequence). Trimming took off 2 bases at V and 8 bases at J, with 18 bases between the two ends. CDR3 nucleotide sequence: TGTGCCAGCAGCCAATCGGGGGCTCCTTCCGGGGGCTACACCTTC. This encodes CASSQSGAPSGGYTF. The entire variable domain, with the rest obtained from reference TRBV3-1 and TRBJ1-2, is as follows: DTAVSQTPKYLVTQMGNDKSIKCEQNLGHDTMYWYKQDSKKFLKIMFSYNNKELIINETVPNRFSPKSPDKAHLNLHINSLELGDSAVYFCASSQSGAPSGGYTFGSGTRLTVV.